Listed here are 24 T cell receptor beta chains from one sample, sequenced in a study of T cell responses to AZD1222 COVID-19 vaccine. The data were produced by immunoSEQ multiplex PCR, yet TCRdb's version contains in-frame clones alone and is incomplete. The sample carries 120,000 or so clones, 85% to 90% recorded once. Sequencing used peripheral blood, obtained on day 0 of MenACWY control vaccination. Source of these receptors: an adult in good health.

The chain has TRBV5-1 and TRBJ1-2, with D perhaps matching TRBD1 (5 bases). There are 15 residues in the CDR3. Germline CDR1 reads SGHRS; CDR2 reads YFSETQ. Trimming shortened V by 4 bases and J by 5 bases, and 18 bases separated the two germline ends. CDR3 sequence (DNA): TGCGCCAGCAGCCTATCCGGGACCGGGGGATATGGCTACACCTTC. Amino acid sequence: CASSLSGTGGYGYTF.

The rearrangement uses TRBV4-1 and TRBJ1-3; 10 bases are a match to TRBD1. The CDR3 totals 18 residues. Germline V gives CDR1 MGHRA, CDR2 YSYEKL. J was trimmed by 4 bases and V by 1 base; bases with no gene match: 10. CDR3 region: CASSQGQGAFVTGNTIYF. CDR3 DNA: TGCGCCAGCAGCCAAGGACAGGGGGCGTTTGTCACCGGAAACACCATATATTTT.

This clone has only one observation. The rearrangement links TRBV27 to TRBJ2-7, with D tentatively TRBD1 (6 bases). CDR1 is MNHEY, CDR2 SMNVEV, per germline (reference sequence). The CDR3 totals 15 residues. V was cut by 4 bases and J by 6 bases, with 19 bases left in between. DNA for the CDR3: TGTGCCAGCAGTTCCCACCAGGGGCTGAGCGGCGAGCAGTACTTC. Protein: CASSSHQGLSGEQYF.

This clone was observed once. The chain couples TRBV27 to TRBJ2-5; a weak D match, TRBD1 (5 bases). The germline V and J ends were trimmed by 8 bases and 5 bases, with 21 bases remaining between them. The CDR3 is 15 amino acids. Germline V gene lookup returns CDR1 MNHEY and CDR2 SMNVEV (reference sequence). In DNA, the CDR3 is TGTGCCAGCGTCGAAGCCTGGGGCATAGAGGAGACCCAGTACTTC. Translation gives CASVEAWGIEETQYF.

V and J are TRBV9 and TRBJ1-6, with 7 bases that match TRBD1. Trimming cost V 3 bases and J 6 bases; bases outside gene matches: 3. The CDR3 contains 14 residues. The germline gives CDR1 SGDLS, CDR2 YYNGEE. DNA for the CDR3: TGTGCCAGCAGCGGAACAGGGGCTAATTCACCCCTCCACTTT. This sequence encodes CASSGTGANSPLHF. Together with reference TRBV9 and TRBJ1-6, the CDR3 gives the full variable domain: DSGVTQTPKHLITATGQRVTLRCSPRSGDLSVYWYQQSLDQGLQFLIQYYNGEERAKGNILERFSAQQFPDLHSELNLSSLELGDSALYFCASSGTGANSPLHFGNGTRLTVT.

The chain uses TRBV5-4 and TRBJ2-7; 8 bases match TRBD1. Trimming cost V 0 bases and J 3 bases; bases outside gene matches: 5. This CDR3 is built from 15 residues. From germline, CDR1 is SGHNT and CDR2 YYREEE (reference sequence). This CDR3 is CASSLATGGFYEQYF. Here the CDR3 DNA reads TGTGCCAGCAGCTTGGCCACAGGGGGTTTCTACGAGCAGTACTTC.

This chain links TRBV11-3 with TRBJ2-5; perhaps TRBD2 as D (6 bases). Germline V gene sequence: CDR1 SGHNT, CDR2 YENEEA. There are 15 residues in the CDR3. V lost 1 base, J lost 5 bases, and 14 bases lay in between. The CDR3 DNA sequence: TGTGCCAGCAGCTTAGGCGGGGAGAGGGAGGAGACCCAGTACTTC. Encoded protein: CASSLGGEREETQYF.

This clone was seen a handful of times. In the same sample, other DNA sequences code for this CDR3. V usage is TRBV5-1 and J usage is TRBJ2-7, with D uncertain. Germline CDR1 and CDR2: SGHRS and YFSETQ. Deletions cut 3 bases from V and 0 bases from J, with 1 base between. The CDR3 sequence is 11 residues long. In nucleotides, the CDR3 is TGCGCCAGCAGCTCCTCCTACGAGCAGTACTTC. It translates to CASSSSYEQYF.

This chain joins TRBV28 and TRBJ2-4; 7 bases line up with TRBD1. The junction had 22 bases not matched to a gene; V was cut back by 5 bases and J by 0 bases. The length of the CDR3 is 21 residues. CDR1 MDHEN and CDR2 SYDVKM come from the germline V gene. The CDR3 nucleotides are TGTGCCAGCAGTCCAATATCCCCGAGACAGGGTACTTTATTAGCCAAAAACATTCAGTACTTC. Translating it yields CASSPISPRQGTLLAKNIQYF.

The chain couples TRBV6-5 to TRBJ1-1; D is ambiguous. The CDR3 runs 13 residues. Trimming cost V 0 bases and J 8 bases, with 10 bases left between them. The germline V gene encodes CDR1 MNHEY and CDR2 SVGAGI. The CDR3 is CASSYSLYVEAFF. In nucleotides, the CDR3 is TGTGCCAGCAGTTACTCGTTGTATGTCGAAGCTTTCTTT.

The chain carries TRBV11-2 and TRBJ2-2; D unresolved. V was trimmed by 1 base and J by 8 bases, leaving 8 bases between them. The CDR3 runs 13 residues. Germline V gene sequence: CDR1 SGHAT, CDR2 FQNNGV. CDR3 loop: CASSLVSPGELFF. In nucleotides, the CDR3 is TGTGCCAGCAGCTTAGTTTCCCCAGGGGAGCTGTTTTTT.

Written as DNA, the CDR3 is TGTGCCAGCAGGAGGGACAGGGGGAATCAGCCCCAGCATTTT. Its translation: CASRRDRGNQPQHF. The V and J genes are TRBV7-8 and TRBJ1-5, with 11 bases lining up with TRBD1. Germline CDR1 SGHVS, CDR2 FQNEAQ. The ends lost 6 bases at V and 4 bases at J; junction bases unmatched: 2. The CDR3 consists of 14 residues.

The V and J genes are TRBV18 and TRBJ1-3; D gene ambiguous. Germline lookup yields CDR1 KGHSH and CDR2 LQKENI. V lost 1 base and J lost 4, with 8 bases in between. The CDR3 loop spans 14 amino acids. The CDR3 protein is CASSPQGTGNTIYF. CDR3 bases: TGTGCCAGCTCACCACAGGGAACAGGAAACACCATATATTTT.

The chain recombines TRBV10-3 with TRBJ2-3; D is unresolved. V shed 0 bases and J shed 3 bases, with 10 bases lying between them. Germline loops: CDR1 ENHRY, CDR2 SYGVKD. This CDR3 comprises 15 residues. CDR3 residues: CAISESTSRTDTQYF. For the CDR3, the DNA is TGTGCCATCAGTGAGTCGACCAGCCGGACAGATACGCAGTATTTT.

J is TRBJ1-1 and V is TRBV7-2; the D is unclear. Germline CDR1 reads SGHTA; CDR2 reads FQGNSA. V was shortened by 6 bases and J by 2 bases, with 10 bases between the two germline ends. This CDR3 spans 13 amino acids. CDR3 protein: CASSQDPNTEAFF. In DNA form, the CDR3 reads TGTGCCAGCAGTCAGGACCCCAACACTGAAGCTTTCTTT.

The rearrangement joins TRBV6-1 to TRBJ2-7; D may correspond to TRBD1 or TRBD2 (6 bases each). Germline assignment: CDR1 MNHNS and CDR2 SASEGT. This CDR3 comprises 15 residues. V was shortened by 2 bases and J by 1 base, with 12 bases between the two germline ends. The chain's CDR3 is CASSELGGSSYEQYF. CDR3 sequence (DNA): TGTGCCAGCAGTGAACTAGGGGGGAGTTCCTACGAGCAGTACTTC.

As regards this clone: This CDR3 is also generated by other DNA sequences in the sample. The chain combines TRBV5-1 with TRBJ1-4; D possibly corresponds to TRBD1 (6 bases). With 4 bases removed from V and 5 bases from J, the gap between germline ends came to 12 bases. Per germline, CDR1 SGHRS and CDR2 YFSETQ. The CDR3 loop spans 14 amino acids. The CDR3 bases are TGCGCCAGCAGCCCGGACAGCACGAATGAAAAACTGTTTTTT. It encodes CASSPDSTNEKLFF.

The CDR3 region is CATSDLTGAQHF. The CDR3 DNA is TGTGCCACCAGTGATTTGACCGGGGCCCAGCATTTT. The rearrangement uses TRBV24-1 and TRBJ1-5; no clear D gene. CDR1 and CDR2 from the germline V gene are KGHDR and SFDVKD. Trimming removed 0 bases at V and 11 bases at J, with 7 bases between. CDR3 length: 12 residues.

The rearrangement joins TRBV11-2 to TRBJ1-6; a weak D match, TRBD1 (5 bases). Germline V gene sequence: CDR1 SGHAT, CDR2 FQNNGV. CDR3 length: 14 amino acids. The V and J ends lost 5 bases and 9 bases respectively, with 14 bases between them. The DNA of the CDR3 is TGTGCCAGCAGCCAACAGGAATTTCGTTCACCCCTCCACTTT. Translating gives CASSQQEFRSPLHF.

This chain uses TRBV5-6 with TRBJ2-7; 13 bases line up with TRBD2. The germline V gene encodes CDR1 SGHDT and CDR2 YYEEEE. The CDR3 consists of 17 residues. The V gene end was trimmed by 3 bases and the J gene end by 4 bases; junction bases not matched to a gene: 10. The CDR3 DNA reads as TGTGCCAGCAGCTCGAGGACTAGCGGGAGCGAAACTTACGAGCAGTACTTC. It is translated as CASSSRTSGSETYEQYF.

The chain is built from TRBV30 and TRBJ1-6; tentatively, D is TRBD1 (5 bases). The V end lost 4 bases, the J end lost 7 bases, and 8 bases lay between the germline ends. CDR3 size: 12 residues. Germline CDR1 GTSNPN, CDR2 SVGIG (reference sequence). The CDR3 DNA sequence: TGTGCCTGGACCAGACAGAATTCACCCCTCCACTTT. Protein sequence: CAWTRQNSPLHF.

J is TRBJ2-1 and V is TRBV29-1, with D possibly being TRBD2 (6 bases). In germline, CDR1 is SQVTM, CDR2 ANQGSEA. Trimming pared 6 bases from V and 4 bases from J, leaving 10 bases between. The length of the CDR3 is 12 residues. This chain's CDR3 is CSVPAGYNEQFF. In DNA, the CDR3 is TGCAGCGTGCCAGCGGGTTACAATGAGCAGTTCTTC.

The chain has TRBV5-4 and TRBJ2-7; 8 bases match TRBD2. The CDR3 is made up of 14 amino acids. The germline V gene has CDR1 SGHNT and CDR2 YYREEE (reference sequence). Trimming cost V 0 bases and J 3 bases; bases outside gene matches: 2. The CDR3 DNA reads as TGTGCCAGCAGCTTGGACGGGAGGGTCTACGAGCAGTACTTC. Its translation is CASSLDGRVYEQYF.

The chain links TRBV7-9 to TRBJ2-1, with 14 positions matching TRBD2. Germline trimming cut 2 bases from V and 4 bases from J; bases unmatched to any gene: 7. The CDR3 runs 18 residues. Germline values: CDR1 SEHNR, CDR2 FQNEAQ (reference sequence). The CDR3 DNA reads TGTGCCAGCAGCTTAACGACTAGCGGGAGGGAATCGTACAATGAGCAGTTCTTC. Translated, it gives CASSLTTSGRESYNEQFF.